Below, 2 T cell receptor beta chains from the same sample are listed, as sequenced in a study of blood T cell repertoires in COVID-19. The assay was immunoSEQ multiplex PCR, and TCRdb's table has in-frame clones only and misses some. The sample yields approximately 110,000 clones, approximately 86% seen once. Material for sequencing was peripheral blood. Every receptor here comes from a woman between 45 and 65 years old with active or convalescent COVID-19.

With respect to this clone: Sequence at one end of the junction differs from germline and may be a read error. The chain has TRBV11-2 and TRBJ2-3; TRBD2 agrees at 7 bases. Germline assignment: CDR1 SGHAT and CDR2 FQNNGV. The CDR3 is 17 amino acids. CDR3 loop: CASRLGAGAWGADTQYF. The CDR3 DNA follows: TGTGCCAGCAGGTTAGGGGCGGGAGCATGGGGGGCAGATACGCAGTATTTT. The full variable domain, with the rest looked up from reference TRBV11-2 and TRBJ2-3, is EAGVAQSPRYKIIEKRQSVAFWCNPISGHATLYWYQQILGQGPKLLIQFQNNGVVDDSQLPKDRFSAERLKGVDSTLKIQPAKLEDSAVYLCASRLGAGAWGADTQYFGPGTRLTVL.

The V call is TRBV5-1, the J call TRBJ2-3; 7 bases line up with TRBD1. V lost 0 bases and J lost 0; bases outside the gene matches: 10. The CDR3 sequence is 18 residues long. Germline assignment: CDR1 SGHRS and CDR2 YFSETQ. The CDR3, as DNA: TGCGCCAGCAGCTTGGCCGGCGCTACAGGGGTTAGCACAGATACGCAGTATTTT. Protein product: CASSLAGATGVSTDTQYF.